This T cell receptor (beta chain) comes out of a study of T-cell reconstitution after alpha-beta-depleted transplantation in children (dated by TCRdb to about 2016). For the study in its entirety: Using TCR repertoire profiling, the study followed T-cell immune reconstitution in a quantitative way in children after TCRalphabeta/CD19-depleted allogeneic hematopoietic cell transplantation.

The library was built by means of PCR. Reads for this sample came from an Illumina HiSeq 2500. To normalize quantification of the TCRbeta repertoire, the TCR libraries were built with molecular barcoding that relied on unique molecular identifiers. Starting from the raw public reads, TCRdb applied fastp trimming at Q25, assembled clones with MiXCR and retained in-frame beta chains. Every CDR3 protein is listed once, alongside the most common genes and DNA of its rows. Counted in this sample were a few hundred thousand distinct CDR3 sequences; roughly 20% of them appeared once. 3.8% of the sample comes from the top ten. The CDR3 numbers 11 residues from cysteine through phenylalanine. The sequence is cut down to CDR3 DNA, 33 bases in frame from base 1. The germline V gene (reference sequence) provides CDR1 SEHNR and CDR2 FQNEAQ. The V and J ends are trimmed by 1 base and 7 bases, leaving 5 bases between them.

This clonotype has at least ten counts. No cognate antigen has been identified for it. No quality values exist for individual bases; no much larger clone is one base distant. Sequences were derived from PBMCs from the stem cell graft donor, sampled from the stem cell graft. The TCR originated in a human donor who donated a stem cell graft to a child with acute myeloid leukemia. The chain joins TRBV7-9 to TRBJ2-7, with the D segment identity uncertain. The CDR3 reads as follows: CASSLGREQYF. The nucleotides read TGTGCCAGCAGCTTAGGTCGGGAGCAGTACTTC.